The sequence of this T cell receptor beta chain was determined in a study of identifying expanded T cells in peripheral blood. Study-level results: Across healthy donors, higher total template counts meant significantly greater approximately two-week count variance.

Trimming stripped 0 bases from V and 1 base from J, with 5 bases between. Germline V gives CDR1 GTSNPN, CDR2 SVGIG (reference sequence). CDR3 length equals 13 residues. About this clone: Its antigen is unknown.

The protocol was immunoSEQ multiplex PCR, while the TCRdb copy is restricted to in-frame clones and leaves out a portion. The sample lists about 82,000 clones, over 85% seen once, with 7.3% in the top ten. The source material was blood. V and J are TRBV30 and TRBJ2-3; no definite D call. The source is a person aged 18 to 75 in good health. The CDR3 region is CAWSVRGTDTQYF. The CDR3 region has the DNA TGTGCCTGGAGTGTACGGGGCACAGATACGCAGTATTTT.